The 30 T cell receptor beta chains in this list originate from one sample, sequenced in a study of tumor-infiltrating lymphocytes in primary liver carcinoma. For blood RNA, unsorted whole blood served as the source, and germline DNA was extracted too. The authors made TCR beta cDNA from 400 to 550 ng total RNA with a constant-region primer. Sequencing libraries for TCR beta derived from three nested multiplex PCR rounds that used slightly modified ARM-PCR. Investigators reported that the first two PCR rounds, at around 9 cycles each, used TRBV1-TRBV30 forward primers with a C-beta reverse primer. TCRdb analysed the multiplex PCR reads with MiXCR anew, one entry per CDR3 protein. The top ten clones hold 6.5% of a sample with fewer than 350,000 distinct CDR3 sequences, about two thirds of them seen once. Sequencing was carried out using peripheral blood. All receptors come from a middle-aged man with primary liver carcinoma and hepatitis B virus infection.

The chain recombines TRBV11-3 with TRBJ2-1; D gene ambiguous. Germline V gives CDR1 SGHNT, CDR2 YENEEA. The CDR3 has 12 amino acids. With 0 bases removed from V and 9 bases from J, the gap between germline ends came to 6 bases. CDR3 nucleotide sequence: TGTGCCAGCAGCTTAGAAGCCGGTGAGCAGTTCTTC. Translated: CASSLEAGEQFF.

This chain joins TRBV10-3 and TRBJ1-4; no reliable D call. The CDR3 is 15 amino acids. Germline assignment: CDR1 ENHRY and CDR2 SYGVKD. V lost 0 bases and J lost 6, with 11 bases in between. The CDR3 region is CAISESPMKDEKLFF. DNA for the CDR3: TGTGCCATCAGTGAGTCACCGATGAAGGATGAAAAACTGTTTTTT.

This clonotype has a single count. The V and J genes are TRBV11-2 and TRBJ2-1, with D tentatively TRBD1 or TRBD2 (5 bases each). Germline V gene lookup returns CDR1 SGHAT and CDR2 FQNNGV. This CDR3 spans 14 amino acids. Trimming cost V 5 bases and J 6 bases, with 14 bases left between them. The CDR3 DNA follows: TGTGCCAGCAGCCCCCTACCTGGGGGCAATGAGCAGTTCTTC. As protein: CASSPLPGGNEQFF. Variable domain in full (rest from reference TRBV11-2 and TRBJ2-1): EAGVAQSPRYKIIEKRQSVAFWCNPISGHATLYWYQQILGQGPKLLIQFQNNGVVDDSQLPKDRFSAERLKGVDSTLKIQPAKLEDSAVYLCASSPLPGGNEQFFGPGTRLTVL.

Turning to this clonotype: Its ends do not fully match the called genes, so a read error is possible. The gene calls are TRBV4-2 and TRBJ2-3, with 11 positions matching TRBD2. Germline loops: CDR1 LGHNA, CDR2 YNFKEQ. The CDR3 loop spans 19 amino acids. The CDR3 sequence is CASSQDGLLAGVGADMQYF. In nucleotides, the CDR3 is TGTGCCAGCAGCCAAGATGGTCTACTAGCGGGAGTAGGGGCAGATATGCAGTATTTT.

For this clonotype: The junction and the germline gene differ at one end; a read error may be behind it. The genes are TRBV28 and TRBJ1-2, with D possibly matching TRBD1 (6 bases). The CDR3 length is 14 residues. Germline lookup yields CDR1 MDHEN and CDR2 SYDVKM. The CDR3 region is CAISEDQGLYGYTF. The CDR3 DNA follows: TGTGCCATCAGTGAGGACCAGGGGCTCTATGGCTACACCTTC.

The gene calls are TRBV6-2 or TRBV6-3 and TRBJ2-1, with TRBD2 as a possible D gene (7 bases). Germline loops: CDR1 MNHEY, CDR2 SVGEGT. V shed 7 bases and J shed 8 bases, with 15 bases lying between them. This CDR3 spans 13 amino acids. The CDR3, as DNA: TGTGCCAGCATGGAGGGGGGGACCGATGAGCAGTTCTTC. It yields the protein CASMEGGTDEQFF.

In regard to this clonotype: A clone one base away is much larger, so this may be a read error. This rearrangement joins TRBV10-3 to TRBJ1-5; D uncertain. V was pared by 2 bases and J by 9 bases, with 11 bases between. The CDR3 contains 13 residues. The V gene's germline CDR1 is ENHRY and CDR2 SYGVKD. The CDR3 sequence: CAISEEDDRPQHF. CDR3 DNA sequence: TGTGCCATCAGTGAGGAGGACGATCGGCCCCAGCATTTT.

At least ten counts were recorded for this clonotype. V gene TRBV6-1 combines with J gene TRBJ2-2; D gene uncertain. Germline CDR1 is MNHNS and CDR2 is SASEGT. Trimming pared 6 bases from V and 5 bases from J, leaving 16 bases between. This CDR3 is built from 15 residues. CDR3 sequence (DNA): TGTGCCAGCAGCCCCCTATCGGGCTTTACCGGGGAGCTGTTTTTT. It is translated as CASSPLSGFTGELFF.

Remarks on this clonotype: Mismatch with germline at one junction end may stem from a read error. The genes are TRBV6-5 and TRBJ2-7; TRBD2 agrees at 9 bases. The CDR3 totals 13 residues. CDR1 is MNHEY and CDR2 is SVGAGI in the germline V gene. The CDR3 nucleotides read TGTCCCAGCACCCGACTAGCGGACTACGAGCAGTACTTC. Its translation is CPSTRLADYEQYF.

To note about this clonotype: One junction end disagrees with the germline gene, perhaps due to a read error. V gene TRBV5-6 combines with J gene TRBJ1-4, with a weak D call TRBD1 (6 bases). The CDR3 totals 15 residues. In germline, CDR1 is SGHDT, CDR2 YYEEEE. For the CDR3, the DNA is TGTGGCAGCATGAGAGGACAGACCTTTAATGAAAAACTGTTTTTT. Its protein product is CGSMRGQTFNEKLFF.

As for this clonotype: One end of the junction does not line up with germline, which may come from a read error. CDR3 region: CANTVDGGANVPTF. For the CDR3, the DNA is TGTGCCAACACAGTGGATGGCGGGGCCAACGTCCCGACTTTC. The chain combines TRBV11-2 with TRBJ2-6, with D possibly being TRBD2 (6 bases). This CDR3 is 14 amino acids long. Germline V gene data show CDR1 as SGHAT and CDR2 as FQNNGV.

For this clonotype: This may stem from a read error, because a much larger clone lies one nucleotide away. This chain links TRBV30 with TRBJ1-5; D might be TRBD1 (5 bases). Germline V CDR1 and CDR2: GTSNPN, SVGIG (reference sequence). This CDR3 comprises 13 residues. CDR3 DNA: TGTGCCTGGAGTCGACAGACCGATCATCCCCAGCATTTT. It translates to CAWSRQTDHPQHF.

The chain couples TRBV4-1 to TRBJ2-2, with 7 bases that match TRBD2. V lost 5 bases, J lost 0 bases, and 3 bases stayed unmatched. Germline V gene data show CDR1 as MGHRA and CDR2 as YSYEKL. The CDR3 spans 15 residues. The CDR3 protein is CASSFSGSNTGELFF. The CDR3 DNA is TGCGCCAGCAGCTTTAGCGGGTCGAACACCGGGGAGCTGTTTTTT.

Worth noting for this clonotype: One end of the junction is discordant with germline, which a read error may explain. This chain connects TRBV11-3 to TRBJ2-2; 9 nucleotides match TRBD2. The CDR3 has 14 amino acids. Germline V gene lookup returns CDR1 SGHNT and CDR2 YENEEA. The CDR3 reads CASSLRLAVGELFF. Written as DNA, the CDR3 is TGCGCCAGCAGCTTACGACTAGCGGTCGGGGAGCTGTTTTTT. Variable domain in full (rest from reference TRBV11-3 and TRBJ2-2): EAGVVQSPRYKIIEKKQPVAFWCNPISGHNTLYWYLQNLGQGPELLIRYENEEAVDDSQLPKDRFSAERLKGVDSTLKIQPAELGDSAVYLCASSLRLAVGELFFGEGSRLTVL.

In the case of this clonotype: This could be a read error, since a much larger clone is one nucleotide away. Here the CDR3 omits its conserved ending phenylalanine or tryptophan, so a read error is the likely source. The genes are TRBV6-6 and TRBJ1-6; a weak D match, TRBD1 (5 bases). CDR3 length equals 11 residues. CDR1 is MNHNY, CDR2 SVGAGI, per germline (reference sequence). The V gene lost 5 bases and the J gene lost 16 bases, with 12 bases spanning the gap. CDR3 DNA sequence: TGTGCCAGCAGTCAGGTTGGACAACTCCACATT. Amino acids: CASSQVGQLHI.

The DNA for the CDR3 is TGTGCCAGCAGCTTAATCCCAAACTACGAGCAGTACTTC. This gives the protein CASSLIPNYEQYF. The chain recombines TRBV5-5 with TRBJ2-7, with D unclear. Trimming pared 2 bases from V and 3 bases from J, leaving 9 bases between. This CDR3 spans 13 amino acids. Germline V gene data show CDR1 as SGHKS and CDR2 as YYEKEE (reference sequence). Together with reference TRBV5-5 and TRBJ2-7, the CDR3 gives the full variable domain: DAGVTQSPTHLIKTRGQQVTLRCSPISGHKSVSWYQQVLGQGPQFIFQYYEKEERGRGNFPDRFSARQFPNYSSELNVNALLLGDSALYLCASSLIPNYEQYFGPGTRLTVT.

About this clonotype itself: The conserved phenylalanine or tryptophan normally closing the CDR3 is absent here, so this likely arose from a read error. The rearrangement links TRBV11-2 to TRBJ2-3; no reliable D call. The germline CDR1 and CDR2 sequences are SGHAT and FQNNGV. V was cut by 5 bases and J by 4 bases, with 22 bases left in between. The CDR3 is 17 amino acids. CDR3 sequence reads: CASSLGPLGSSADTQYL. In DNA, the CDR3 is TGTGCCAGCAGCCTAGGGCCCCTAGGGTCTTCGGCAGATACGCAGTATTTG.

This chain joins TRBV2 and TRBJ2-7; D is possibly TRBD1 or TRBD2 (5 bases each). Between the trimmed V and J ends, which lost 6 bases and 4 bases, there was a span of 16 bases. Germline V gene sequence: CDR1 SNHLY, CDR2 FYNNEI. This CDR3 is 14 amino acids long. The CDR3 nucleotides read TGTGCCAGCAGAGAACGGGGCCTCCTATACGAGCAGTACTTC. Its translation is CASRERGLLYEQYF.

A note on this clonotype: This may come from a read error, since a much larger clone is one base off. The CDR3 loop is CASSLNPGGARNTQYF. The CDR3, as DNA: TGTGCCAGCAGCCTTAACCCAGGGGGCGCGCGGAATACGCAGTATTTT. This chain links TRBV14 with TRBJ2-3; TRBD1 aligns across 8 bases. The CDR3 has 16 amino acids. The germline V gene encodes CDR1 SGHDN and CDR2 FVKESK. The V gene end was trimmed by 4 bases and the J gene end by 7 bases; junction bases not matched to a gene: 13.

Concerning this clonotype: At one of its ends the junction is not consistent with the germline gene, which may arise from a read error. This chain links TRBV11-2 with TRBJ2-7, with 7 bases that match TRBD2. Germline V CDR1 and CDR2: SGHAT, FQNNGV. This CDR3 region has 14 residues. The CDR3 sequence: CASSLAGTQGWQYF. The CDR3 DNA reads as TGTGCAAGCAGCTTAGCGGGTACCCAGGGATGGCAGTACTTC.

This chain joins TRBV11-2 and TRBJ1-1, with D maybe TRBD1 (5 bases). This CDR3 is 14 amino acids long. CDR1 and CDR2 (germline): SGHAT, FQNNGV. Trimming left V 4 bases short and J 3 bases short, with 12 bases between. DNA of the CDR3: TGTGCCAGCAGCTCCGGGACGACATACACTGAAGCTTTCTTT. Translating gives CASSSGTTYTEAFF.

For this clonotype: A much larger clone differs by one base, so this may be a read error. V and J are TRBV12-5 and TRBJ2-1, with 8 positions matching TRBD2. The germline V gene has CDR1 LGHNT and CDR2 FRNRAP. This CDR3 spans 13 amino acids. Trimming took 7 bases from V and 3 from J; bases not matched to a gene: 2. Here the CDR3 reads CASASGGYNEQFF. Here the CDR3 DNA reads TGTGCTAGTGCAAGCGGGGGCTACAATGAGCAGTTCTTC.

This clonotype was counted many times. This chain links TRBV10-2 with TRBJ1-2; D possibly corresponds to TRBD1 (6 bases). Between the trimmed V and J ends, which lost 10 bases and 0 bases, there was a span of 15 bases. Germline V gene sequence: CDR1 WSHSY, CDR2 SAAADI. The CDR3 covers 14 residues. The CDR3 DNA reads as TGCGCCACCAAGGGGGGGGCTGCTAACTATGGCTACACCTTC. Its translation is CATKGGAANYGYTF.

The V call is TRBV6-2 or TRBV6-3, the J call TRBJ2-5; tentatively, D is TRBD1 (6 bases). This CDR3 spans 15 amino acids. Germline-derived CDR1 and CDR2 are MNHEY and SVGEGT. Trimming cost V 5 bases and J 4 bases, with 17 bases left between them. CDR3 in DNA: TGTGCCAGCAGTATCAGGCTCACAGGGTTAGAGACCCAGTACTTC. It is translated as CASSIRLTGLETQYF.

A word on this clonotype: Here the CDR3 omits its conserved ending phenylalanine or tryptophan, so a read error is the likely source. The V call is TRBV6-1, the J call TRBJ2-3; D unclear. This CDR3 has 16 residues. The V and J ends lost 1 base and 0 bases respectively, with 11 bases between them. Germline V gene data show CDR1 as MNHNS and CDR2 as SASEGT. The CDR3 DNA reads as TGTGCCAGCAGTGAAGAGTCAGAGTGGAGCACAGATACGCAGTATTTA. Its translation: CASSEESEWSTDTQYL.

About this clonotype itself: This clone may be a read error of a much larger clone one base away. This rearrangement joins TRBV6-6 to TRBJ2-3; D uncertain. Trimming took off 6 bases at V and 1 base at J, with 11 bases between the two ends. The CDR3 is made up of 14 amino acids. CDR1 and CDR2 (germline): MNHNY, SVGAGI (reference sequence). The CDR3 region is CASSPAVRTDTQYF. The CDR3 bases are TGTGCCAGCAGCCCCGCGGTTCGCACAGATACGCAGTATTTT.

This clonotype came up a few times. CDR3 DNA: TGTGCCAGCAGCTTGGCGGCGCCGGGGGGGAACACTGAAGCTTTCTTT. Protein sequence: CASSLAAPGGNTEAFF. V and J are TRBV5-5 and TRBJ1-1; D perhaps matches TRBD1 (5 bases). There are 16 residues in the CDR3. Germline V gene data show CDR1 as SGHKS and CDR2 as YYEKEE (reference sequence). V was cut by 0 bases and J by 1 base, with 13 bases left in between.

The V and J genes are TRBV6-2 or TRBV6-3 and TRBJ2-7; no reliable D call. Trimming took 10 bases from V and 2 from J, leaving 18 bases between them. This CDR3 is 14 amino acids long. Germline CDR1 is MNHEY and CDR2 is SVGEGT. CDR3 sequence (DNA): TGTGCCAACGGCCGCGTAGGCAGAGCCTACGAGCAGTACTTC. Translated, it gives CANGRVGRAYEQYF.

Notes on this clonotype: A much bigger clone sits one base away, suggesting this may be a read error. V gene TRBV6-1 combines with J gene TRBJ2-1; 13 positions match TRBD2. The germline gives CDR1 MNHNS, CDR2 SASEGT. Losses at the gene ends were 5 bases for V and 5 bases for J; bases not matched to a gene: 6. The CDR3 loop spans 16 amino acids. The chain's CDR3 is CASSRIGTSGDNEQFF. In DNA form, the CDR3 reads TGTGCCAGCAGTCGCATCGGGACTAGCGGGGACAATGAGCAGTTCTTC.

In its sample, this clonotype was seen a few times. V is TRBV5-4 and J is TRBJ2-3; 10 bases align to TRBD2. Germline-derived CDR1 and CDR2 are SGHNT and YYREEE (reference sequence). The V segment lost 0 bases and the J segment 1 base; nucleotides outside the gene matches: 2. The CDR3 has 16 residues. Here the CDR3 DNA reads TGTGCCAGCAGCTTGGTAGCGGGAGGCGGCACAGATACGCAGTATTTT. Translating gives CASSLVAGGGTDTQYF.